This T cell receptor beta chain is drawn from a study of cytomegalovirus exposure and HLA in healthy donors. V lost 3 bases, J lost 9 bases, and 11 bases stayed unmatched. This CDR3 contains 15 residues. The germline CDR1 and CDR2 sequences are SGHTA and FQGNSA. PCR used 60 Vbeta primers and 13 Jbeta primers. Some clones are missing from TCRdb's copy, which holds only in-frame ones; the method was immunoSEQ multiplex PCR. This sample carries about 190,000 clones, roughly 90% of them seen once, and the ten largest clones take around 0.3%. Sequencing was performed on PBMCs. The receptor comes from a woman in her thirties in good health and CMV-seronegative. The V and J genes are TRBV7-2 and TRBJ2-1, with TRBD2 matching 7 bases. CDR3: CASSFLVGGPGEQFF. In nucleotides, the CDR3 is TGTGCCAGCAGCTTCCTTGTGGGAGGGCCTGGTGAGCAGTTCTTC.